Sequencing of this TCR beta chain was carried out in a study of blood T cells in healthy people across ages. Study-wide points: Observed TCR beta diversity per million T cells went down as age went up. This fall followed a roughly linear course with age.

Total RNA was isolated from each sample in quantities of at least 6 micrograms. The CDR3 length is 15 residues. As for this clonotype: As yet, its antigen is unknown.

A sample-barcoded 5' primer and a J-beta primer mix were used in a second PCR of roughly 7 to 12 cycles. In TCRdb, the 5' RACE reads were re-called with MiXCR into one record per CDR3 protein. The sample yields 500,000 to 700,000 distinct CDR3 sequences, about 30% seen once. Sequenced sample: blood. The chain uses TRBV12-3 or TRBV12-4 and TRBJ2-1, with 8 bases matching TRBD2. The last part of the DNA fits TRBJ2-7 better; the J call may be wrong. The TCR originated in a woman aged 80 or older in good health. The CDR3 region is CASSYGGESRYEQYF. The DNA for the CDR3 is TGTGCCAGCAGTTACGGGGGGGAGAGTCGATACGAGCAGTACTTC.